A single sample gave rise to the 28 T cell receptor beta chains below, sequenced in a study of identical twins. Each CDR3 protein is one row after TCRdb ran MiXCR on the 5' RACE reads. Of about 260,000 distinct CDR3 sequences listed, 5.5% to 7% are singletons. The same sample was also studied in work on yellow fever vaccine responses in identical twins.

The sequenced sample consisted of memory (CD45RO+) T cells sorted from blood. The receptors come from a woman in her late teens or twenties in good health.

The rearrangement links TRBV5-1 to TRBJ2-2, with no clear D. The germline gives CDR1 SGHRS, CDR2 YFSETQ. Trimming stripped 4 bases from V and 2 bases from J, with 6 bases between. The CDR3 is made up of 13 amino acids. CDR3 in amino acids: CASSVDNTGELFF. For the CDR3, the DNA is TGCGCCAGCAGCGTCGATAACACCGGGGAGCTGTTTTTT. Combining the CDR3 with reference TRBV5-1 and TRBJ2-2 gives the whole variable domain KAGVTQTPRYLIKTRGQQVTLSCSPISGHRSVSWYQQTPGQGLQFLFEYFSETQRNKGNFPGRFSGRQFSNSRSEMNVSTLELGDSALYLCASSVDNTGELFFGEGSRLTVL.

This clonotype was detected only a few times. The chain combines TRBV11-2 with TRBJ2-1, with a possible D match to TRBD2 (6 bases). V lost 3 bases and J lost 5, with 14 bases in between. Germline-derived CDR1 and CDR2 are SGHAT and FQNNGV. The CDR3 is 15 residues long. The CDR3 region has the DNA TGTGCCAGCAGCTTCGGTAGCGGACCCAACAATGAGCAGTTCTTC. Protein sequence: CASSFGSGPNNEQFF.

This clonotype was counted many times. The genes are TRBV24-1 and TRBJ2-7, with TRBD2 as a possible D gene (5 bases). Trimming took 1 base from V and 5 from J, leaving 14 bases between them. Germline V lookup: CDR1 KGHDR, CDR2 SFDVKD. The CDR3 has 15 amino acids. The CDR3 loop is CATSDFASGPDEQYF. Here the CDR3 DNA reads TGTGCCACCAGTGATTTTGCCAGCGGCCCGGACGAGCAGTACTTC.

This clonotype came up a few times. The CDR3 reads CASSEEAQETQYF. CDR3 bases: TGTGCCAGCAGTGAAGAGGCTCAAGAGACCCAGTACTTC. The chain recombines TRBV6-1 with TRBJ2-5; no clear D. The CDR3 runs 13 residues. V was shortened by 1 base and J by 2 bases, with 5 bases between the two germline ends. Germline V gene data show CDR1 as MNHNS and CDR2 as SASEGT.

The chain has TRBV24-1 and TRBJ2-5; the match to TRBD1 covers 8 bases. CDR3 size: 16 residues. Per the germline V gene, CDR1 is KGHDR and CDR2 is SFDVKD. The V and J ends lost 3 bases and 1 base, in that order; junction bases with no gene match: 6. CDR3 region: CATSDPTGDSQETQYF. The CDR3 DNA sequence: TGTGCCACCAGTGATCCGACAGGGGATTCCCAAGAGACCCAGTACTTC.

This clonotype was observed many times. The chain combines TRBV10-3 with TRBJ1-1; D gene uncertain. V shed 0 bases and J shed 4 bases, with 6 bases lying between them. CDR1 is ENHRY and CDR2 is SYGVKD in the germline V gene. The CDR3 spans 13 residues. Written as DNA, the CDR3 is TGTGCCATCAGTGAGTCGGAAACCACTGAAGCTTTCTTT. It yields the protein CAISESETTEAFF.

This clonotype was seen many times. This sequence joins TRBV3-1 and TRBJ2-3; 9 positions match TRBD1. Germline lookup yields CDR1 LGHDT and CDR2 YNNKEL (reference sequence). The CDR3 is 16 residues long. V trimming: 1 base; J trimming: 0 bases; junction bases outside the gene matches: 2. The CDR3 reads CASSQGTGASTDTQYF. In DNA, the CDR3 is TGTGCCAGCAGCCAAGGGACAGGGGCTAGCACAGATACGCAGTATTTT.

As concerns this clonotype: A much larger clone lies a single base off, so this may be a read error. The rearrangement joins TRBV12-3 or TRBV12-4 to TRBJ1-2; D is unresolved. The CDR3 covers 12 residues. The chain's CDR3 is CACSPQSWGYTF. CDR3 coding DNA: TGTGCCTGCAGCCCCCAGTCGTGGGGCTACACCTTC.

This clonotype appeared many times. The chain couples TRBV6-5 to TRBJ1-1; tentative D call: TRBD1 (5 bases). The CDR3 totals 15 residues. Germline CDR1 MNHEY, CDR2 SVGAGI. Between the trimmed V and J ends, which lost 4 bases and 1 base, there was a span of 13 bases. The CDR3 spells CASSSSGGGNTEAFF. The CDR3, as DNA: TGTGCCAGCAGTTCCTCCGGTGGGGGGAACACTGAAGCTTTCTTT.

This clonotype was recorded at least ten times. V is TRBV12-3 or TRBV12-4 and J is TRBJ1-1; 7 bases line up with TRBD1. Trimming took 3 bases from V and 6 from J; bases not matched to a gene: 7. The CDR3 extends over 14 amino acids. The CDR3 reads CASSFSGGRSEAFF. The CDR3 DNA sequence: TGTGCCAGCAGTTTCTCAGGGGGAAGGTCTGAAGCTTTCTTT.

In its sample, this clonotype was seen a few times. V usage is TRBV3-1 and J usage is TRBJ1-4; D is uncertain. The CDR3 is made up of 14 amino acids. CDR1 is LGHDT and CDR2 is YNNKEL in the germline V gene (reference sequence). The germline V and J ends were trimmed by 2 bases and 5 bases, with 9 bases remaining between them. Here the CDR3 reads CASSQLMSNEKLFF. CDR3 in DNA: TGTGCCAGCAGCCAATTAATGTCAAATGAAAAACTGTTTTTT.

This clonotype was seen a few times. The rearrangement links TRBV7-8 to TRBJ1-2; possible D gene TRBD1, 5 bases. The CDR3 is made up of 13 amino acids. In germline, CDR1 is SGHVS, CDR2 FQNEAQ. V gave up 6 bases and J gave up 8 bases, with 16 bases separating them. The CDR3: CASRAGASIGYTF. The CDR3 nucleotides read TGTGCCAGCAGGGCTGGGGCTTCTATCGGCTACACCTTC.

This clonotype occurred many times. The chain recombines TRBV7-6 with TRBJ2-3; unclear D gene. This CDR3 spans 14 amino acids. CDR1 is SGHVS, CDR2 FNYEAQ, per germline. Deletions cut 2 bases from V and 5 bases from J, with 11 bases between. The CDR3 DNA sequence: TGTGCCAGCAGCTTACGTGAATCCGGAGATACGCAGTATTTT. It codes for CASSLRESGDTQYF.

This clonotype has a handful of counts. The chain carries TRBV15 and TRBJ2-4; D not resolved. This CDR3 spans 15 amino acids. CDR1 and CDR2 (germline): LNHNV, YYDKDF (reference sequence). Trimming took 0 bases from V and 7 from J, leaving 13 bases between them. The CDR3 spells CATSRDNSRVNIQYF. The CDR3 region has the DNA TGTGCCACCAGCAGAGATAACAGTCGGGTCAACATTCAGTACTTC.

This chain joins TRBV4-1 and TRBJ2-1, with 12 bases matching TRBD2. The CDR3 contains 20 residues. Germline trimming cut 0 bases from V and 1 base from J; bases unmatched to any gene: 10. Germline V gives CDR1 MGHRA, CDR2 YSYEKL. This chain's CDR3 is CASSQERASGGALSYNEQFF. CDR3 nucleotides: TGCGCCAGCAGCCAAGAGAGGGCTAGCGGGGGGGCTTTGTCCTACAATGAGCAGTTCTTC.

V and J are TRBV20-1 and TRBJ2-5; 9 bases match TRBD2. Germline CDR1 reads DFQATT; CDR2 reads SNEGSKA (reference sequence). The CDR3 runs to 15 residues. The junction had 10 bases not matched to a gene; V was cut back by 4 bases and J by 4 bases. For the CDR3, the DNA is TGCAGTGCTACTAATGCGGGAGGGGAGGGAGAGACCCAGTACTTC. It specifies CSATNAGGEGETQYF.

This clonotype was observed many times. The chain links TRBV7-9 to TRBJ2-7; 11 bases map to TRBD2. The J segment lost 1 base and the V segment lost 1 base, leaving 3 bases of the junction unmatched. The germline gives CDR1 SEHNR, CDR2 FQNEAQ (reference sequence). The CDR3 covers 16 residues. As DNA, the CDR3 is TGTGCCAGCAGCTTAGTAGCGGGGGGGAGGTCCTACGAGCAGTACTTC. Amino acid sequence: CASSLVAGGRSYEQYF.

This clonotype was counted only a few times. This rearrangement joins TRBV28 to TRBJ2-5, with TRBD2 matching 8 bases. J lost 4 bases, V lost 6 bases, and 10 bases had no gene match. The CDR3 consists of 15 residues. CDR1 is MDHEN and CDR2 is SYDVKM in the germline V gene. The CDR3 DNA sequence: TGTGCCAGCAGACAAGCGGCAGCGGGGGCAGAGACCCAGTACTTC. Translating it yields CASRQAAAGAETQYF.

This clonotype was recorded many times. The CDR3 is CASGLAGGGDEQFF. The CDR3 DNA reads TGTGCCAGTGGGCTAGCGGGAGGTGGAGATGAGCAGTTCTTC. V is TRBV12-3 or TRBV12-4 and J is TRBJ2-1; 11 bases are a match to TRBD2. The V and J ends lost 9 bases and 8 bases, in that order; junction bases with no gene match: 9. The CDR3 is 14 residues long.

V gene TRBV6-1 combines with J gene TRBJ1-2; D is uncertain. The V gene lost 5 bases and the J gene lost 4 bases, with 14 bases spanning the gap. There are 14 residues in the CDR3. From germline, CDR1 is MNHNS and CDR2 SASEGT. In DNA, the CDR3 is TGTGCCAGCAGTACGGAAAAATACCCCTATGGCTACACCTTC. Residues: CASSTEKYPYGYTF.

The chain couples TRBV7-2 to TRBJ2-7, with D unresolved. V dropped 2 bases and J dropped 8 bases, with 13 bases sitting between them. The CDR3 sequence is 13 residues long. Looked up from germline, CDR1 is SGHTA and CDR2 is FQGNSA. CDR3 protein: CASSLKGSHQQYF. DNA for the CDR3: TGTGCCAGCAGCTTAAAAGGCAGCCACCAGCAGTACTTC.

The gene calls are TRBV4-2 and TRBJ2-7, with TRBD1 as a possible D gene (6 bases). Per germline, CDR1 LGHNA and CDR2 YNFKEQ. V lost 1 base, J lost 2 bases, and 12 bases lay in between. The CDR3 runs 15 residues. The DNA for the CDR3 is TGTGCCAGCAGCCAAGGCGAGGGGGAGACCTACGAGCAGTACTTC. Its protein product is CASSQGEGETYEQYF.

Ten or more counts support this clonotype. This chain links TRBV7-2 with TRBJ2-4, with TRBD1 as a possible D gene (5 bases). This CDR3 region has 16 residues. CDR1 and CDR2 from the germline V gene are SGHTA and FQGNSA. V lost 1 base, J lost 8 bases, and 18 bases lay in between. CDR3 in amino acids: CASSLEGPPNQDIQYF. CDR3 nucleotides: TGTGCCAGCAGCTTAGAGGGGCCCCCGAATCAGGACATTCAGTACTTC.

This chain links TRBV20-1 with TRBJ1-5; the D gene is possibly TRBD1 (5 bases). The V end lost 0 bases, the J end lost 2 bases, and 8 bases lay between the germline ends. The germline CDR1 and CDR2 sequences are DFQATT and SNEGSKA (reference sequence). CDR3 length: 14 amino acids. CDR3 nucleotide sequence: TGCAGTGCTAGAGATAGAGGGGGCAATCAGCCCCAGCATTTT. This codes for CSARDRGGNQPQHF.

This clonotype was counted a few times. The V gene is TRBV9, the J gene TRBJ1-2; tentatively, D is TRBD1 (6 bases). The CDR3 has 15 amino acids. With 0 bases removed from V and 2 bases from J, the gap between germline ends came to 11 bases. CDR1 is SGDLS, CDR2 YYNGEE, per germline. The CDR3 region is CASSVESTGNYGYTF. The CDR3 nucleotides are TGTGCCAGCAGCGTAGAAAGCACAGGGAACTATGGCTACACCTTC.

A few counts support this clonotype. The CDR3 region is CASKSGGGGYTF. The CDR3 DNA is TGTGCCAGCAAGTCAGGGGGCGGTGGCTACACCTTC. The chain recombines TRBV25-1 with TRBJ1-2; 8 nucleotides agree with TRBD1. The CDR3 is 12 amino acids. The junction had 5 bases not matched to a gene; V was cut back by 7 bases and J by 7 bases. Per germline, CDR1 MGHDK and CDR2 SYGVNS.

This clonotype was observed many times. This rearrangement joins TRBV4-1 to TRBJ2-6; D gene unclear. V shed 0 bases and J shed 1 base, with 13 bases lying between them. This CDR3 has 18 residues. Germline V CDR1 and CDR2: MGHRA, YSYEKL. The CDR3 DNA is TGCGCCAGCAGCCAAGATATAGAACGGACGTCTGGGGCCAACGTCCTGACTTTC. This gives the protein CASSQDIERTSGANVLTF.

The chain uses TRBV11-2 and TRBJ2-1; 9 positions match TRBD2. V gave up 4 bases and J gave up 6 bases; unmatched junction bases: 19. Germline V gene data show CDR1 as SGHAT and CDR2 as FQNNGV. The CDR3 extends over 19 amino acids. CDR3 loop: CASSSIMGLAGGPFNEQFF. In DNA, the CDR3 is TGTGCCAGCAGCTCCATTATGGGATTGGCGGGGGGGCCTTTCAATGAGCAGTTCTTC.